This passage covers 23 T cell receptor beta chains from one sample sequenced in a study of blood T cell repertoires in COVID-19. Assay: immunoSEQ multiplex PCR; the TCRdb copy retains only in-frame clones and omits some. The sample has around 270,000 clones, about 83% seen once. The sequencing sample was made of peripheral blood. The receptors originated from a woman aged 40 to 55 who had recovered from COVID-19.

J is TRBJ2-7 and V is TRBV3-1 (or the pseudogene TRBV3-2), with D perhaps matching TRBD2 (7 bases). V was pared by 2 bases and J by 3 bases, with 11 bases between. The germline gives CDR1 LGHDT, CDR2 YNNKEL (reference sequence). This CDR3 is 14 amino acids long. The CDR3 DNA is TGTGCCAGCAGCCAACGGGGGGCGCACTACGAGCAGTACTTC. As protein: CASSQRGAHYEQYF.

V usage is TRBV7-3 and J usage is TRBJ1-1; maybe TRBD1 (6 bases). Germline V gene data show CDR1 as SGHTA and CDR2 as FQGTGA. This CDR3 contains 13 residues. Trimming shortened V by 4 bases and J by 4 bases, and 10 bases separated the two germline ends. As DNA, the CDR3 is TGTGCCAGCAGCTCTACCAGGGGCACTGAAGCTTTCTTT. It is translated as CASSSTRGTEAFF.

The CDR3 loop is CASSSLAGVRETQYF. DNA of the CDR3: TGTGCCAGCAGTTCACTAGCGGGGGTGCGTGAGACCCAGTACTTC. The chain is built from TRBV28 and TRBJ2-5; TRBD2 aligns across 11 bases. The trim removed 4 bases at V and 5 bases at J, leaving 6 bases unmatched. The V gene's germline CDR1 is MDHEN and CDR2 SYDVKM. This CDR3 has 15 amino acids.

This chain links TRBV3-1 (or the pseudogene TRBV3-2) with TRBJ1-2, with D maybe TRBD1 (5 bases). The V gene's germline CDR1 is LGHDT and CDR2 YNNKEL (reference sequence). CDR3 size: 12 residues. V lost 6 bases to trimming and J lost 4 bases, with 9 bases between them. The CDR3 sequence: CASRDTTYGYTF. The CDR3 DNA follows: TGTGCCAGCAGGGACACCACCTATGGCTACACCTTC.

V usage is TRBV30 and J usage is TRBJ1-2, with no clear D. The CDR3 consists of 12 residues. CDR1 and CDR2 from the germline V gene are GTSNPN and SVGIG (reference sequence). V lost 2 bases, J lost 4 bases, and 8 bases lay in between. The CDR3: CAWSPGSYGYTF. CDR3 in DNA: TGTGCCTGGAGTCCTGGGAGCTATGGCTACACCTTC.

The gene calls are TRBV11-2 and TRBJ1-4; 7 nucleotides align to TRBD1. The CDR3 extends over 16 amino acids. With V trimmed by 5 bases and J by 0 bases, 6 bases remained unmatched. Germline V lookup: CDR1 SGHAT, CDR2 FQNNGV. The CDR3 nucleotides read TGTGCCAGCAGCGGTCGGGACAGAGCAACTAATGAAAAACTGTTTTTT. It codes for CASSGRDRATNEKLFF.

V is TRBV5-1 and J is TRBJ2-7, with TRBD2 matching over 11 bases. This CDR3 has 18 residues. Germline V gives CDR1 SGHRS, CDR2 YFSETQ. J gave up 3 bases and V 4 bases, and 15 bases lay outside the gene matches. Here the CDR3 reads CASSLSDPLAGGLYEQYF. The CDR3, as DNA: TGCGCCAGCAGCCTCTCTGATCCCTTAGCGGGGGGGCTCTACGAGCAGTACTTC.

This chain's CDR3 is CSASRGNNYEQYF. In DNA, the CDR3 is TGCAGTGCTAGTAGGGGCAATAACTACGAGCAGTACTTC. The chain links TRBV20-1 to TRBJ2-7, with D possibly matching TRBD1 (5 bases). Germline V gene data show CDR1 as DFQATT and CDR2 as SNEGSKA (reference sequence). The V end was cut by 3 bases, the J end by 3 bases, with 12 bases between. This CDR3 has 13 residues.

The rearrangement uses TRBV19 and TRBJ2-7; weak D call: TRBD1 (5 bases). V lost 3 bases and J lost 1, with 10 bases in between. From germline, CDR1 is LNHDA and CDR2 SQIVND (reference sequence). The CDR3 covers 14 residues. Written as DNA, the CDR3 is TGTGCCAGTAGTATCAAGACAGCATCCTACGAGCAGTACTTC. Encoded protein: CASSIKTASYEQYF. Complete variable domain (other parts from reference TRBV19 and TRBJ2-7): DGGITQSPKYLFRKEGQNVTLSCEQNLNHDAMYWYRQDPGQGLRLIYYSQIVNDFQKGDIAEGYSVSREKKESFPLTVTSAQKNPTAFYLCASSIKTASYEQYFGPGTRLTVT.

The chain combines TRBV6-6 with TRBJ1-5; 7 bases map to TRBD1. CDR1 MNHNY and CDR2 SVGAGI come from the germline V gene (reference sequence). CDR3 size: 13 residues. Unmatched junction bases numbered 4, after V lost 7 bases and J lost 4 bases. As DNA, the CDR3 is TGTGCCAGCACCAGACAGGGAAATCAGCCCCAGCATTTT. Amino acid sequence: CASTRQGNQPQHF.

J is TRBJ2-3 and V is TRBV30; 7 bases map to TRBD2. CDR1 and CDR2 from the germline V gene are GTSNPN and SVGIG (reference sequence). The ends lost 4 bases at V and 2 bases at J; junction bases unmatched: 3. This CDR3 spans 13 amino acids. In DNA form, the CDR3 reads TGTGCCTGGACTAGCGGAAACACAGATACGCAGTATTTT. Translating it yields CAWTSGNTDTQYF.

The J gene is TRBJ1-2, the V gene TRBV18; D is unresolved. The CDR3 is 15 residues long. V lost 2 bases and J lost 0, with 10 bases in between. Germline values: CDR1 KGHSH, CDR2 LQKENI. CDR3 protein: CASSPARGANYGYTF. In DNA form, the CDR3 reads TGTGCCAGCTCACCAGCCCGAGGAGCTAACTATGGCTACACCTTC.

CDR3 amino acids: CASSQLTTIGQFF. DNA for the CDR3: TGCGCCAGCAGCCAACTGACAACAATAGGGCAGTTCTTC. The chain combines TRBV4-1 with TRBJ2-1; unclear D gene. Germline CDR1 MGHRA, CDR2 YSYEKL. This CDR3 comprises 13 residues. The V end lost 2 bases, the J end lost 12 bases, and 14 bases lay between the germline ends.

The chain is built from TRBV5-1 and TRBJ1-6; TRBD1 agrees at 9 bases. The CDR3 loop spans 15 amino acids. Germline values: CDR1 SGHRS, CDR2 YFSETQ. The trim removed 0 bases at V and 7 bases at J, leaving 2 bases unmatched. The CDR3 bases are TGCGCCAGCAGCTTGGAGGGACAGGGAAATTCACCCCTCCACTTT. It codes for CASSLEGQGNSPLHF.

CDR3 coding DNA: TGTGCCAGCAGTTTAGGGGGGTTCATGAACACTGAAGCTTTCTTT. Translating it yields CASSLGGFMNTEAFF. The chain employs TRBV27 and TRBJ1-1, with a weak D call TRBD1 (5 bases). Germline V CDR1 and CDR2: MNHEY, SMNVEV (reference sequence). This CDR3 comprises 15 residues. Trimming removed 2 bases at V and 0 bases at J, with 10 bases between.

This clone has a single count. The chain has TRBV28 and TRBJ1-5; D unresolved. Per germline, CDR1 MDHEN and CDR2 SYDVKM. The CDR3 runs to 13 residues. V shed 6 bases and J shed 6 bases, with 12 bases lying between them. The chain's CDR3 is CASRPLAGQPQHF. CDR3 coding DNA: TGTGCCAGCAGACCCCTGGCGGGTCAGCCCCAGCATTTT.

This clone has just one count. The V call is TRBV4-1, the J call TRBJ2-1; D is unresolved. V shed 1 base and J shed 3 bases, with 13 bases lying between them. Germline CDR1 and CDR2: MGHRA and YSYEKL. The CDR3 is 16 amino acids. Written as DNA, the CDR3 is TGCGCCAGCAGCCAAGGGGCGAATTCAGGCTACAATGAGCAGTTCTTC. It is translated as CASSQGANSGYNEQFF.

The sample holds a few counts of this clone. The chain joins TRBV13 to TRBJ1-1, with 7 bases aligning to TRBD1. Germline lookup yields CDR1 PRHDT and CDR2 FYEKMQ (reference sequence). The ends lost 3 bases at V and 13 bases at J; junction bases unmatched: 8. The CDR3 consists of 12 residues. CDR3 bases: TGTGCCAGCAGCTTCCAGGACAGGCCAGGTTTCTTT. As protein: CASSFQDRPGFF.

This clone has more than one count but fewer than ten. Different DNA sequences within this sample yield the same CDR3. Here the CDR3 reads CASSLDRDNSPLHF. In DNA, the CDR3 is TGTGCCAGCAGCTTGGACAGGGATAATTCACCCCTCCACTTT. This chain links TRBV5-4 with TRBJ1-6; D is perhaps TRBD1 (6 bases). Germline CDR1 and CDR2: SGHNT and YYREEE (reference sequence). The V and J ends lost 0 bases and 5 bases respectively, with 6 bases between them. The CDR3 is 14 residues long.

This rearrangement joins TRBV24-1 to TRBJ2-5, with 11 bases that match TRBD1. Germline trimming cut 4 bases from V and 5 bases from J; bases unmatched to any gene: 8. This CDR3 has 16 amino acids. Germline CDR1 KGHDR, CDR2 SFDVKD. This CDR3 reads CATSETGQGARETQYF. In nucleotides, the CDR3 is TGTGCCACCAGTGAGACCGGACAGGGGGCGCGTGAGACCCAGTACTTC.

This clone was observed a handful of times. The chain has TRBV7-2 and TRBJ1-2; D call uncertain. V was shortened by 4 bases and J by 3 bases, with 12 bases between the two germline ends. The length of the CDR3 is 14 residues. CDR1 is SGHTA, CDR2 FQGNSA, per germline. CDR3 protein: CASSYYIGDYGYTF. CDR3 bases: TGTGCCAGCAGCTATTACATAGGAGACTATGGCTACACCTTC.

This sequence joins TRBV15 and TRBJ2-3; the match to TRBD2 covers 8 bases. After removal of 0 bases from V and 3 bases from J, the junction contained 11 bases not matched to a gene. The germline V gene has CDR1 LNHNV and CDR2 YYDKDF (reference sequence). The CDR3 consists of 18 residues. The CDR3 DNA is TGTGCCACCAGCAGAGAGGAGGACTTAGCGGGGCTGACAGATACGCAGTATTTT. As protein: CATSREEDLAGLTDTQYF.

The J gene is TRBJ1-5, the V gene TRBV4-1; D gene unclear. Germline V CDR1 and CDR2: MGHRA, YSYEKL. The CDR3 contains 15 residues. V gave up 0 bases and J gave up 3 bases, with 9 bases separating them. The CDR3 sequence is CASSQDGQHNQPQHF. Here the CDR3 DNA reads TGCGCCAGCAGCCAAGATGGGCAGCACAATCAGCCCCAGCATTTT.